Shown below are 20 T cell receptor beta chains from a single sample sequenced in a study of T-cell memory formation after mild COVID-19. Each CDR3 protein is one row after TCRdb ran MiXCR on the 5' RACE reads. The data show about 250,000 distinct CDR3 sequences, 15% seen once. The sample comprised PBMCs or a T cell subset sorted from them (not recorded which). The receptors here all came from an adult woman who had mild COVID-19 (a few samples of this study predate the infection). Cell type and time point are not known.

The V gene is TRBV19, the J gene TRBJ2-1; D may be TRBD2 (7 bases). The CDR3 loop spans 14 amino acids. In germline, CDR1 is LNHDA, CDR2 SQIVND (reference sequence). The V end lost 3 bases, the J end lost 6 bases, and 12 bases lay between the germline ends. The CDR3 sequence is CASSIRGARNEQFF. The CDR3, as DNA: TGTGCCAGTAGTATCCGGGGGGCGCGCAATGAGCAGTTCTTC.

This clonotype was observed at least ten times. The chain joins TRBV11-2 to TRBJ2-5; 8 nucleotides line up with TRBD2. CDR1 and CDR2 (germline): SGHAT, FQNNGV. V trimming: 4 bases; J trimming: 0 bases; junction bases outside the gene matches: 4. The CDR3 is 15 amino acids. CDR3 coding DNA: TGTGCCAGCAGCTACGGACTAGCAGACCAAGAGACCCAGTACTTC. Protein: CASSYGLADQETQYF.

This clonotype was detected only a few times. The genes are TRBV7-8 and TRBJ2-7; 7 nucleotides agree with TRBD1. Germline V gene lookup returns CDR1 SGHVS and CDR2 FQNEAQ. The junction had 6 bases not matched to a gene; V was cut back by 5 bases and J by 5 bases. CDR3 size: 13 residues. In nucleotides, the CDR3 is TGTGCCAGCAGCCCACTGACAGGGAACGAGCAGTACTTC. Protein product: CASSPLTGNEQYF.

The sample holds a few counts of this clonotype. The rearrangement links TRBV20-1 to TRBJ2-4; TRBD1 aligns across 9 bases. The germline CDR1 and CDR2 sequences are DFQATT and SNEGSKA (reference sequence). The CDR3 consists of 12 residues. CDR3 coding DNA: TGCAGCCACAGGGGGCGAAACGACATTCAGTACTTC. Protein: CSHRGRNDIQYF.

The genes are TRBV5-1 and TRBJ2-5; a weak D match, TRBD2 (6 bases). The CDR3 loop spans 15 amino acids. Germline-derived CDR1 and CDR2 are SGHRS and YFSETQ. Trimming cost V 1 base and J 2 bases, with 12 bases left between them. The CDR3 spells CASSLNWGVQETQYF. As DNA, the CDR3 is TGCGCCAGCAGCTTGAATTGGGGGGTTCAAGAGACCCAGTACTTC.

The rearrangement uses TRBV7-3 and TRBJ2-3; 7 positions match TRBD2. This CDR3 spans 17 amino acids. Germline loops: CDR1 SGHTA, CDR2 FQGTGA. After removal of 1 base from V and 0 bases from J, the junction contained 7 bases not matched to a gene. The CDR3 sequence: CASSLSPLRGSTDTQYF. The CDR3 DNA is TGTGCCAGCAGCTTAAGTCCCTTGCGGGGGAGCACAGATACGCAGTATTTT.

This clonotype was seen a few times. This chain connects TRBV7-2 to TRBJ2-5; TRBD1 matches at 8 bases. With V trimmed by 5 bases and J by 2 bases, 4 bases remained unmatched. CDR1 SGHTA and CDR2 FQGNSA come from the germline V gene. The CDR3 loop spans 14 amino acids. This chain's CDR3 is CASSLDRAQETQYF. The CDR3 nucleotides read TGTGCCAGCAGCCTGGACAGGGCACAAGAGACCCAGTACTTC.

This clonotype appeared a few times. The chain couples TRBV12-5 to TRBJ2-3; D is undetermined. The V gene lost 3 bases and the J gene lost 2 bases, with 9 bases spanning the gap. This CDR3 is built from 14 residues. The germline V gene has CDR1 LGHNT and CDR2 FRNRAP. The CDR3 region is CASGLAPNTDTQYF. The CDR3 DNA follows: TGTGCTAGTGGTTTAGCCCCTAACACAGATACGCAGTATTTT.

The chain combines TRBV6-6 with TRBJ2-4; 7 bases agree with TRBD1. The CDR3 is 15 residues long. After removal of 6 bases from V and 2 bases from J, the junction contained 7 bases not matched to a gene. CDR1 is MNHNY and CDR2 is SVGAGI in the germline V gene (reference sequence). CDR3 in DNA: TGTGCCAGCAGCTCATCAGGGGGACCCAAAAACATTCAGTACTTC. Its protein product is CASSSSGGPKNIQYF.

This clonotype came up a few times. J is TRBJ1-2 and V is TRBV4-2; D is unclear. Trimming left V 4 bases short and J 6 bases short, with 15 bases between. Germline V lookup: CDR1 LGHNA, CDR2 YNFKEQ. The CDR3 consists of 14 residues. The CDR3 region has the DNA TGTGCCAGCAGCCCAAGGGAACGGCCTCATGGCTACACCTTC. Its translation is CASSPRERPHGYTF.

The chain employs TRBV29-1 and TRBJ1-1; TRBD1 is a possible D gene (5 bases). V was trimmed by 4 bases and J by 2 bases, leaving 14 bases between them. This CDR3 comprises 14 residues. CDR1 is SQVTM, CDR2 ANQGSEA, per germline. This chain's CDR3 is CSVGGTSSNTEAFF. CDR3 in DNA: TGCAGCGTTGGGGGCACCAGTAGTAACACTGAAGCTTTCTTT.

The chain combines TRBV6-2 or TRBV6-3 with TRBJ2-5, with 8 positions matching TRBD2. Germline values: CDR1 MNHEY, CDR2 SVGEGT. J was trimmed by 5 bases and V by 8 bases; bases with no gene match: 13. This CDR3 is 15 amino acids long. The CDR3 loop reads CASQRTGGPSETQYF. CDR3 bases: TGTGCCAGCCAAAGGACGGGGGGGCCGAGTGAGACCCAGTACTTC.

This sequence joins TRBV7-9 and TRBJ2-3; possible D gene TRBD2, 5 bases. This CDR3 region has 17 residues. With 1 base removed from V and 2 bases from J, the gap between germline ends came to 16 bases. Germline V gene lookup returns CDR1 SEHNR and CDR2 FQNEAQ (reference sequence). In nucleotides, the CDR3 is TGTGCCAGCAGCTTAGGAGTGGGAGAGAGGTACACAGATACGCAGTATTTT. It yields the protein CASSLGVGERYTDTQYF.

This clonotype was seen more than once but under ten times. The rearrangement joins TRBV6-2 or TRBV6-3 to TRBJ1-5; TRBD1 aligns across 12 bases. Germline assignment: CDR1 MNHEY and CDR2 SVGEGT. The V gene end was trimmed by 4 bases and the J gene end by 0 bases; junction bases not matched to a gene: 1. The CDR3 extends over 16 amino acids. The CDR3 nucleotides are TGTGCCAGCAGTTGGGACAGGGGGCCTAGCAATCAGCCCCAGCATTTT. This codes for CASSWDRGPSNQPQHF.

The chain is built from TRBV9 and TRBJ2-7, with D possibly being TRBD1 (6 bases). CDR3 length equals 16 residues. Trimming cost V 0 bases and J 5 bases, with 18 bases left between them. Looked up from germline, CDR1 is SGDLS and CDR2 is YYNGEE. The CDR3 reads CASSVGPGQGNHEQYF. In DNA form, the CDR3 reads TGTGCCAGCAGCGTAGGGCCAGGTCAGGGGAACCACGAGCAGTACTTC.

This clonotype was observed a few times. In nucleotides, the CDR3 is TGCAGTGCTAAAGGACAGGGCCAAGGCACTGAAGCTTTCTTT. This codes for CSAKGQGQGTEAFF. This chain links TRBV20-1 with TRBJ1-1; TRBD1 matches 8 bases. This CDR3 region has 14 residues. V lost 4 bases, J lost 4 bases, and 8 bases stayed unmatched. Germline CDR1 is DFQATT and CDR2 is SNEGSKA (reference sequence).

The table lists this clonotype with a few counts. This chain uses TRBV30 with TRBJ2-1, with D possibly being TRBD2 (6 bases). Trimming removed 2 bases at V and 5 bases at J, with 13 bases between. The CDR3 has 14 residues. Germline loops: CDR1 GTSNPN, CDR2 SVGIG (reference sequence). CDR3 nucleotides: TGTGCCTGGAGTAACCGGGGGAGTAACAATGAGCAGTTCTTC. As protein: CAWSNRGSNNEQFF.

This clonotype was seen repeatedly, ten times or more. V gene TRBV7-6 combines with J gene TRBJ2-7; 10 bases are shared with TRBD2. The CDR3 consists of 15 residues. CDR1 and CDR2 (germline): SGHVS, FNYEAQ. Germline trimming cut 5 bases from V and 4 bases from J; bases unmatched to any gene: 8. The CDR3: CASSPRTSGLYEQYF. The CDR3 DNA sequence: TGTGCCAGCAGCCCCAGGACTAGCGGACTTTACGAGCAGTACTTC.

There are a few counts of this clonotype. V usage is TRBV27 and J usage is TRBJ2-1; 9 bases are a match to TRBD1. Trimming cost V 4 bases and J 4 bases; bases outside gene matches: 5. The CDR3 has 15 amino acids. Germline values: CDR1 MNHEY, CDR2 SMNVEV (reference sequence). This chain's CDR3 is CASSYRGLRYNEQFF. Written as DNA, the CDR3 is TGTGCCAGCAGTTACAGGGGGCTAAGATACAATGAGCAGTTCTTC.

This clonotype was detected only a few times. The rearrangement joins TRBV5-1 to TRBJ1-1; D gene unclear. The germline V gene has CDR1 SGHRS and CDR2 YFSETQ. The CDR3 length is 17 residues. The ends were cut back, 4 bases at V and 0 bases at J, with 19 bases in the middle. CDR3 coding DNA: TGCGCCAGCAGCCGCAACCAGCTAGTGACCCTGAACACTGAAGCTTTCTTT. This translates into CASSRNQLVTLNTEAFF.